The T cell receptor (beta chain) under discussion was sequenced for a study of cytomegalovirus exposure and HLA in healthy donors. With respect to this clone: Its specificity is not known.

Primers included in the PCR were 60 Vbeta and 13 Jbeta primers. Profiled with immunoSEQ multiplex PCR; TCRdb holds only in-frame clones, not every one. The table records 100,000 to 150,000 clones, 80% of them present only once. Study-wide results and limits: Some V segments could not be told apart, so they were left out, TRBV6-2 and TRBV6-3 among them. Roughly uniform depth of sequencing across donors was assumed in presence/absence analyses. Only CMV serostatus was available as immune exposure information. Researchers reported in a later analysis that a missense DCLRE1C variant was tied to TCR beta V- and J-gene trimming.

Per germline, CDR1 SGHVS and CDR2 FQNEAQ. V lost 0 bases and J 5 bases, leaving 13 bases between the germline ends. The length of the CDR3 is 15 residues. The rearrangement joins TRBV7-8 to TRBJ2-5; D gene uncertain. This clonotype was obtained from a man younger than 40 in good health and CMV-seropositive. The specimen sequenced was PBMCs. This chain's CDR3 is CASSLARITQETQYF. CDR3 DNA sequence: TGTGCCAGCAGCTTAGCGAGGATCACCCAGGAGACCCAGTACTTC.